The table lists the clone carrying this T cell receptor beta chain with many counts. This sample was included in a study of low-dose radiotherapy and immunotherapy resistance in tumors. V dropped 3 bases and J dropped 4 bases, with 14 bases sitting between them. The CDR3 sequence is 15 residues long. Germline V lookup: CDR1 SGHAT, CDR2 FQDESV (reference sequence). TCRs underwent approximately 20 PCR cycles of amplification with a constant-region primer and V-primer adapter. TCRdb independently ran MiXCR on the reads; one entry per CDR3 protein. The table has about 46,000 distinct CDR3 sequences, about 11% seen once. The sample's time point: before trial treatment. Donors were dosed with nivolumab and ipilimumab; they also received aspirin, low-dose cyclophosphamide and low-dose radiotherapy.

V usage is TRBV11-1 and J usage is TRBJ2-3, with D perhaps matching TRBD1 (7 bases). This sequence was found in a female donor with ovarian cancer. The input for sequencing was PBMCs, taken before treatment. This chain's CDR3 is CASSLRQGGSDTQYF. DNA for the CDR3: TGTGCCAGCAGCTTGCGCCAGGGGGGTTCAGATACGCAGTATTTT.